This T cell receptor beta chain was sequenced during a study of response to subunit inactivated influenza vaccine. MiXCR, applied by TCRdb to the RT-PCR reads, yields one record per CDR3 protein. This sample has roughly 650,000 distinct CDR3 sequences, with approximately 14% found just once. The germline V gene encodes CDR1 SGHDT and CDR2 YYEEEE. The CDR3 loop spans 15 amino acids. V lost 1 base and J 0 bases, leaving 8 bases between the germline ends. The count of this clonotype is one. Its antigen is not identified. Notes on the study in general: Researchers suggested that each seasonal influenza vaccination recruits few new T cells.

The chain recombines TRBV5-6 with TRBJ2-4, with D uncertain. The source material was PBMCs from blood, sampled 11 to 12 days after vaccination. The TCR sequence derives from a man in his fifties who received an inactivated influenza vaccine. The CDR3 protein is CASSLTVLAKNIQYF. The CDR3 nucleotides read TGTGCCAGCAGCTTGACGGTTCTAGCCAAAAACATTCAGTACTTC. Supplemented by reference TRBV5-6 and TRBJ2-4, the full variable domain reads DAGVTQSPTHLIKTRGQQVTLRCSPKSGHDTVSWYQQALGQGPQFIFQYYEEEERQRGNFPDRFSGHQFPNYSSELNVNALLLGDSALYLCASSLTVLAKNIQYFGAGTRLSVL.